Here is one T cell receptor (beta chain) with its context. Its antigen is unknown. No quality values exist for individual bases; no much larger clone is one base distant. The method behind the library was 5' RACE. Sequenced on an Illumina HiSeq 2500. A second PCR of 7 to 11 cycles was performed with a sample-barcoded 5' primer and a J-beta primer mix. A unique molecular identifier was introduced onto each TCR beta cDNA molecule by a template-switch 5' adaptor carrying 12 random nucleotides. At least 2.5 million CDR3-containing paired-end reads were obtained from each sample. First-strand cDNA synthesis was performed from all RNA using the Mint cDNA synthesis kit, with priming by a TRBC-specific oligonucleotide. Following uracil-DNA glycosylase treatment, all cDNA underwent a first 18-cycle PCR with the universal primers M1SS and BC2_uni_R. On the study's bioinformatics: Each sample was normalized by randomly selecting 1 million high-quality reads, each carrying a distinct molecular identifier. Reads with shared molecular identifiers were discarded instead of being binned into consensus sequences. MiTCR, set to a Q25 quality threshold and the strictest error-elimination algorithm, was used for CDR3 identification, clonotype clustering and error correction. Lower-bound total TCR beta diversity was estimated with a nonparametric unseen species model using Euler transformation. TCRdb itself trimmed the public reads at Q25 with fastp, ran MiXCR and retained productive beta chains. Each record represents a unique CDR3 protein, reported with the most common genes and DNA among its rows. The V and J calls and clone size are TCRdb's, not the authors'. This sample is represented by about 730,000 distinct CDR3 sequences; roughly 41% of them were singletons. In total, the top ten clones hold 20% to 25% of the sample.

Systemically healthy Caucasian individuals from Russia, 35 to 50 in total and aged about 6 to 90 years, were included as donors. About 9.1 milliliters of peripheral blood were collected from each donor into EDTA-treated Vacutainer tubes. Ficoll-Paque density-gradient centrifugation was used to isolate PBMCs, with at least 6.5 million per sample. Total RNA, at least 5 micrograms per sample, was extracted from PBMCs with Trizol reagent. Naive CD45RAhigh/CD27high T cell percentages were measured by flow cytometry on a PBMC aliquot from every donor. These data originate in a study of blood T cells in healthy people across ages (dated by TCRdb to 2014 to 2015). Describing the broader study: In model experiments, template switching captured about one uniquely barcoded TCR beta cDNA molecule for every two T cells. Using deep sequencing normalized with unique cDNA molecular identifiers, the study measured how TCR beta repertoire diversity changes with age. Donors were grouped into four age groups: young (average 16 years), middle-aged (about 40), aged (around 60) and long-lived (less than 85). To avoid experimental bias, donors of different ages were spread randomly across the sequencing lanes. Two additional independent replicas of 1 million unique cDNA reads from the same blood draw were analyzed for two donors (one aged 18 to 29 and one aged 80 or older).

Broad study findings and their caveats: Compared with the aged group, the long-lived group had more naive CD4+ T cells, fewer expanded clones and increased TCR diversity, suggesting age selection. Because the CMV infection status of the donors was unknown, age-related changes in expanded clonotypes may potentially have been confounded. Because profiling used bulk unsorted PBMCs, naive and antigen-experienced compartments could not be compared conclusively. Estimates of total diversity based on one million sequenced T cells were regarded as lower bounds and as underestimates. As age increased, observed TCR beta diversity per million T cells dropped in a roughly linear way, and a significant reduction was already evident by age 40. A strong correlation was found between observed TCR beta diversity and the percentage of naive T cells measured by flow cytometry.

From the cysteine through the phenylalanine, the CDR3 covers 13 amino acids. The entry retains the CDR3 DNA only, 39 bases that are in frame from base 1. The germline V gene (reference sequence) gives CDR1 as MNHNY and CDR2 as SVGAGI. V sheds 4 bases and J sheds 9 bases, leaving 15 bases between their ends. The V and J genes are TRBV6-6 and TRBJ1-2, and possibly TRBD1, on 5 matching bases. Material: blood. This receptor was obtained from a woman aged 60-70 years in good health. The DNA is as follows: TGTGCCAGCAGTTTAACTCAGGGATTGAGCTACACCTTC. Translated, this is CASSLTQGLSYTF.